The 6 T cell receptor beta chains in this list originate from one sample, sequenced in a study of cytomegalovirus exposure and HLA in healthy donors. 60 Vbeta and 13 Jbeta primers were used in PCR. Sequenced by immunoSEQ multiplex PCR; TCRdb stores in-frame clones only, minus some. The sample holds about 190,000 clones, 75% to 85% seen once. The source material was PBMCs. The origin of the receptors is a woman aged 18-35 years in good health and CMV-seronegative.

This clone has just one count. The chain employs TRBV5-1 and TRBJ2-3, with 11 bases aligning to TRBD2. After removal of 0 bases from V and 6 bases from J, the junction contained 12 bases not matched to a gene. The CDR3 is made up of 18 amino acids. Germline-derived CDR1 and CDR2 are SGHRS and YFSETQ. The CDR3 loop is CASSLVPLAGGLLDTQYF. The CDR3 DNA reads TGCGCCAGCAGCTTGGTCCCTCTAGCGGGAGGTCTGTTGGATACGCAGTATTTT.

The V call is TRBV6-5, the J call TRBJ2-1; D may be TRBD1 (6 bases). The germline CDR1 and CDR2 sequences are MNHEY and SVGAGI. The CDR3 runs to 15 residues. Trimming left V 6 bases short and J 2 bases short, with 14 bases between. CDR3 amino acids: CASRPAGVAYNEQFF. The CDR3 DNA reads TGTGCCAGCAGACCCGCAGGGGTTGCCTACAATGAGCAGTTCTTC.

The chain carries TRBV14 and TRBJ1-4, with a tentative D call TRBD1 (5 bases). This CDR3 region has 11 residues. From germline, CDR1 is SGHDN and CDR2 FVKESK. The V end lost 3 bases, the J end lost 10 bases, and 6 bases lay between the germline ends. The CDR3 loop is CASSHGGKLFF. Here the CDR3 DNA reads TGTGCCAGCAGCCACGGGGGAAAACTGTTTTTT.

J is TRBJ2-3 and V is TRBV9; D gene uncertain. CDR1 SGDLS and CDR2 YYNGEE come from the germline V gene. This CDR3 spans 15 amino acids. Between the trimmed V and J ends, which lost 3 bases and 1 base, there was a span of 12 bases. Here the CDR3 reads CASSGRDLRTDTQYF. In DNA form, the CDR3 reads TGTGCCAGCAGCGGTAGAGACTTGCGCACAGATACGCAGTATTTT.

The DNA for the CDR3 is TGTGCCAGTAGTATCTGGTCGGGCAGGGTCAACACTGAAGCTTTCTTT. Encoded protein: CASSIWSGRVNTEAFF. The J gene is TRBJ1-1, the V gene TRBV19; a possible D gene is TRBD1 (5 bases). Germline-derived CDR1 and CDR2 are LNHDA and SQIVND (reference sequence). This CDR3 comprises 16 residues. V shed 3 bases and J shed 2 bases, with 16 bases lying between them.

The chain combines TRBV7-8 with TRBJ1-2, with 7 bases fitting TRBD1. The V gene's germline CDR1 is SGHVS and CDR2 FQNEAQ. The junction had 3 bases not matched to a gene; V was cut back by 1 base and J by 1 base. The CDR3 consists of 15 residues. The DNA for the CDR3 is TGTGCCAGCAGCTTAGTCGGGGACAGTAACTATGGCTACACCTTC. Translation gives CASSLVGDSNYGYTF.